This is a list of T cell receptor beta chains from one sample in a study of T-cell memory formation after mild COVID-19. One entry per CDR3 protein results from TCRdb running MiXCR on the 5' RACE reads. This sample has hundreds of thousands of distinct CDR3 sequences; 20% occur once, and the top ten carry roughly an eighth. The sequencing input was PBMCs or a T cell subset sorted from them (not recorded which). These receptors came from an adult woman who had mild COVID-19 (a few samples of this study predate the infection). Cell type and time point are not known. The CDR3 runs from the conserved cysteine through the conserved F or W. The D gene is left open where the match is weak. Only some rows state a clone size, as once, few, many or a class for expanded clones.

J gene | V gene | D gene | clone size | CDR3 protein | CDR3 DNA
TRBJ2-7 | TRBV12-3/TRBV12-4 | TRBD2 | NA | CASSWGTSGRVYF | TGTGCCAGCAGTTGGGGTACTAGCGGGAGGGTGTACTTC
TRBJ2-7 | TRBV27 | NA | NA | CAAGSRPPYEQYF | TGTGCCGCTGGAAGTAGGCCCCCCTACGAGCAGTACTTC
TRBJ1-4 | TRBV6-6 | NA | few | CASSYIQGRQTNEKLFF | TGTGCCAGCAGTTACATACAGGGCCGACAGACTAATGAAAAACTGTTTTTT
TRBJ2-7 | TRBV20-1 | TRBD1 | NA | CSASYQGAPVHEQYF | TGCAGTGCTAGTTACCAGGGGGCCCCCGTCCACGAGCAGTACTTC
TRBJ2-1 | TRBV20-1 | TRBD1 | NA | CSARDRQGVSYNEQFF | TGCAGTGCTAGAGATAGACAGGGGGTGTCCTACAATGAGCAGTTCTTC
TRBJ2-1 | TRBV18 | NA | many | CASSATNPSTNEQFF | TGTGCCAGCTCAGCCACCAATCCGTCGACCAATGAGCAGTTCTTC
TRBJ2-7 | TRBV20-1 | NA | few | CSARGRGPIYEQYF | TGCAGTGCTAGAGGGCGAGGGCCGATCTACGAGCAGTACTTC
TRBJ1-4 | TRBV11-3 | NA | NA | CASSPRGGEKLFF | TGTGCCAGCAGCCCCAGGGGAGGTGAAAAACTGTTTTTT
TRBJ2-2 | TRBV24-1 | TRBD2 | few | CATSGPGGRAGELFF | TGTGCCACCAGTGGTCCGGGGGGTCGCGCCGGGGAGCTGTTTTTT
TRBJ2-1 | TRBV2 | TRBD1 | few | CASSTGGIPSYEQFF | TGTGCCAGCAGTACAGGGGGCATTCCCTCGTATGAGCAGTTCTTC
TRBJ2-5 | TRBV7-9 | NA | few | CASSLAIIDRETQYF | TGTGCCAGCAGCTTAGCGATTATTGACCGGGAGACCCAGTACTTC
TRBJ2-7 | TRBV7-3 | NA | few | CASSLMSGGWDEQYF | TGTGCCAGCAGCTTAATGTCTGGTGGGTGGGACGAGCAGTACTTC
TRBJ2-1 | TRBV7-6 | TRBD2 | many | CASSRTSGSSYNEQFF | TGTGCCAGCAGTCGGACTAGCGGGAGCTCCTACAATGAGCAGTTCTTC
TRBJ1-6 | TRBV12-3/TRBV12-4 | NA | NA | CASRPSGVANSPLHF | TGTGCCAGCAGACCAAGTGGGGTGGCGAATTCACCCCTCCACTTT
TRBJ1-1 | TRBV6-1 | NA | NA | CASRTTEYTEAFF | TGTGCCAGCAGGACAACGGAGTACACTGAAGCTTTCTTT
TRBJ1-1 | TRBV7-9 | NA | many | CASSPESRNTEAFF | TGTGCCAGCAGCCCAGAGAGTAGGAACACTGAAGCTTTCTTT
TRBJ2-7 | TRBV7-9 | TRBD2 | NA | CASSFVSGGYEQYF | TGTGCCAGCAGCTTTGTAAGCGGGGGCTACGAGCAGTACTTC
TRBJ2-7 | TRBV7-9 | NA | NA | CASLPDSLLYEQYF | TGTGCCAGCCTACCAGACAGTCTTCTTTACGAGCAGTACTTC
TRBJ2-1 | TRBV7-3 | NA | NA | CASSLTGSTREKFF | TGTGCCAGCAGCTTAACGGGCTCAACCCGGGAGAAGTTCTTC
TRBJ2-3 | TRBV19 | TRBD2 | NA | CASSIGGTSTDTQYF | TGTGCCAGTAGTATAGGTGGGACTAGTACAGATACGCAGTATTTT
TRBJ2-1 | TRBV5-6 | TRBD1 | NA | CASETDRGFYNEQFF | TGTGCCAGCGAAACCGACAGGGGGTTCTACAATGAGCAGTTCTTC
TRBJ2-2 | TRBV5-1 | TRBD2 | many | CASSPSGSFNTGELFF | TGCGCCAGCAGCCCCAGCGGGAGTTTCAACACCGGGGAGCTGTTTTTT
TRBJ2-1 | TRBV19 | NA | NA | CATSFDRRAGYNEQFF | TGTGCCACCTCATTCGACAGGCGGGCGGGTTACAATGAGCAGTTCTTC
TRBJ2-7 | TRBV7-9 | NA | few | CASSLEVGAFNEQYF | TGTGCCAGCAGCTTAGAAGTTGGGGCATTCAACGAGCAGTACTTC
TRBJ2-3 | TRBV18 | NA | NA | CASSPPSSPTDTQYF | TGTGCCAGCTCACCACCGAGCAGCCCCACAGATACGCAGTATTTT
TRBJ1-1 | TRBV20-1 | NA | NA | CRAGENTEAFF | TGCAGGGCGGGGGAGAACACTGAAGCTTTCTTT
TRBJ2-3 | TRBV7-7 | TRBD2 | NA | CASSPSGAADTQYF | TGTGCTAGCAGCCCTAGCGGGGCAGCAGATACGCAGTATTTT
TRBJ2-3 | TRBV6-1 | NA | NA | CASSEAARSTDTQYF | TGTGCCAGCAGTGAAGCAGCGCGTAGCACAGATACGCAGTATTTT
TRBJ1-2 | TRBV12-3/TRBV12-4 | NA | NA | CASSPRGGRSGYTF | TGTGCCAGCAGCCCCCGCGGGGGGCGGTCTGGCTACACCTTC
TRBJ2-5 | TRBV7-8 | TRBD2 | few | CASTLAGGGETQYF | TGTGCCAGCACCCTAGCGGGGGGAGGAGAGACCCAGTACTTC
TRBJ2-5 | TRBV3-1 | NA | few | CASSQDLVQAETQYF | TGTGCCAGCAGCCAAGATCTCGTACAGGCAGAGACCCAGTACTTC
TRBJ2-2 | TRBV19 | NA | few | CASSIDLVGYTGELFF | TGTGCCAGTAGTATAGATCTTGTGGGCTACACCGGGGAGCTGTTTTTT